This TCR beta chain was observed in a study of graft-versus-host responses after intestinal transplantation. Study-wide background: Recipients were all induced with anti-thymocyte globulin, then given tacrolimus and steroids for roughly three years. The study, taken as a whole, reports: Recipient marrow held GvH clones, some first seen in ileum or blood.

Measured with immunoSEQ multiplex PCR; TCRdb has only the in-frame clones, and not every one. The table has some 44,000 clones, less than 95% seen once; the top ten hold around 1.6%. V was clipped by 7 bases and J by 6 bases, with 10 bases between them. The CDR3 loop spans 11 amino acids. Germline CDR1 MNHEY, CDR2 SVGAGI. Details on this clone: What it recognizes is unknown.

The chain employs TRBV6-5 and TRBJ2-7, with D possibly matching TRBD1 (6 bases). Sequenced here: PBMCs, sampled 335 days after intestinal transplant. This clonotype was sampled from a human patient who received an intestinal transplant, so some T cells may come from the graft donor. The CDR3 DNA is TGTGCCAGCAAAGAACAGGGCGAGCAGTACTTC. It is translated as CASKEQGEQYF.